This note documents a single T cell receptor beta chain sequence. V lost 4 bases, J lost 4 bases, and 5 bases stayed unmatched. Germline-derived CDR1 and CDR2 are MGHDK and SYGVNS. The CDR3 has 15 amino acids. Using immunoSEQ multiplex PCR, the repertoire was profiled, and TCRdb retains in-frame clones only, with some absent. In the table there are 85,000 to 90,000 clones, more than 85% of which are singletons. This sample stems from a study of OX40 agonist ivuxolimab in advanced cancers. The rearrangement uses TRBV25-1 and TRBJ2-2; 8 bases fit TRBD2. Specimen: CD4+ or CD8+ T cells sorted from blood, collected in a trial of the OX40 agonist ivuxolimab. The TCR comes from an adult with an advanced solid tumor such as melanoma, head and neck, liver or kidney cancer. CDR3 amino acids: CASSAASGPTGELFF. CDR3 DNA: TGTGCCAGCAGTGCGGCTAGCGGGCCCACCGGGGAGCTGTTTTTT. Full variable domain (missing parts from reference TRBV25-1 and TRBJ2-2): EADIYQTPRYLVIGTGKKITLECSQTMGHDKMYWYQQDPGMELHLIHYSYGVNSTEKGDLSSESTVSRIRTEHFPLTLESARPSHTSQYLCASSAASGPTGELFFGEGSRLTVL.